This T cell receptor beta chain was recorded in a study of vaccination and CD4 T cells after COVID-19 (dated 2022 in TCRdb). A note on the overall study: Convalescent patients had a positive SARS-CoV-2 result on nasal swab PCR, and of these patients, fewer than ten had mild disease and one had severe disease. In around 9 COVID-19 convalescent patients and a few infection-naive healthy vaccine recipients, researchers compared the spike-specific CD4+ TCR repertoire from before mRNA vaccination with the repertoire from after. Overlapping spike peptide pools from SARS-CoV-2 and from the common cold coronaviruses HCoV-NL63, HCoV-OC43 and HCoV-229E were used as culture stimuli. Post-vaccine blood samples were obtained a median of about 77 days after the second vaccine dose, with a range of about 12 to 241 days. The convalescent cohort comprised six males and four females, including two Hispanic individuals, seven Caucasians, two Asians and one multiracial person. In control cultures, a CEFX viral epitope pool was used as positive control, an HIV-1 Nef peptide pool was used as negative control, or no peptide was added. Post-COVID blood samples from convalescent patients were collected a median of approximately 100 days after diagnosis, with a range of 35 to 161 days. Each participant got two doses of either the Pfizer-BioNTech BNT162b2 vaccine (n=8) or the Moderna mRNA-1273 vaccine (n=2). What the research found in general, with its limitations: Of the vaccine-specific clones found in convalescent patients, nearly all (304 of 307) were mono-reactive for SARS-CoV-2 spike instead of being cross-reactive with common cold coronaviruses. Although the median number of SARS-CoV-2-reactive clonotypes went up from roughly 19 after infection to some 37 after vaccination, the increase was not significant. In convalescent patients, a median about 84% of post-vaccine SARS-CoV-2-reactive clones were detected only after vaccination, and vaccine-specific priming was suggested by this finding. The study included relatively few convalescent patients and did not analyze early timepoints after natural infection.

Comments on this clonotype: No antigen is known for it. The input lacks base qualities; no much larger clone sits a single base away.

The CDR3 holds 16 amino acids from the cysteine to the phenylalanine. The entry retains the CDR3 DNA only, 48 bases that are in frame from base 1. V ends up 2 bases short and J 1 base short, with an unmatched junction base count of 6. Taken from the germline V gene, the CDR1 and CDR2 loops are SGHTA and FQGNSA. In light of the paper, this sample's treatment or condition label describes: roughly 11-day PBMC culture with coronavirus spike peptide pools or control peptides (ViraFEST assay). The ViraFEST assay was used in the study, in which antigen-specific T cells were expanded with peptide pools and expanded clonotypes were subsequently identified by TCR sequencing. The convalescent patients' positive SARS-CoV-2 PCR tests fell between March and December 2020, which was before the Alpha, Beta and Delta variants emerged in the United States. PBMCs were cultured at roughly 1.9 million per well in IMDM supplemented with around 5% human AB serum and 8 to 10 IU/ml IL-2, with about 11 ug/ml peptide pools added. Half of the culture medium was replaced with fresh IL-2-containing medium on days 3 and 7. After 10 days of culture, CD4+ T cells were isolated by negative selection with the EasySep CD4+ T cell isolation kit. Ficoll-Paque Plus gradient centrifugation was used to isolate PBMCs from whole blood, and the isolated PBMCs were then either used fresh or cryopreserved at -140C. In general, triplicate wells were set up for every culture condition.

Receptors were amplified or captured by PCR. At the Johns Hopkins FTIC core, DNA from the cultured CD4+ T cells underwent TCR sequencing with the Oncomine TCR Beta short-read assay. The QIAamp micro DNA kit was used to extract genomic DNA from the cultured CD4+ T cells. Oncomine TCR Beta libraries from cultured CD4+ T cells were pooled with unique dual indexes and sequenced on an Illumina iSeq 100. In the authors' own workflow: Non-productive sequences were removed, and CDR3s that did not start with C, did not end with F or W, or were shorter than 7 amino acids were discarded. Antigen-specific clonotypes were identified with the MANAFEST web application by comparing peptide-stimulated wells with reference and other culture wells. Positive clones required FDR below 0.05, an odds ratio above 5, and productive frequency above 0.1% in at least two of three replicate wells. Cross-reactive clonotypes were defined as significantly expanded in both SARS-CoV-2 spike wells and at least one common cold coronavirus spike condition. CDR3 homology was assessed with Levenshtein distances (stringdist) and unrooted phylogenetic trees (ape) in R version 3.6.1. Starting from the raw public reads, TCRdb applied fastp trimming at Q25, assembled clones with MiXCR and retained in-frame beta chains. Identical CDR3 proteins give one entry, which carries the most common genes and DNA. TCRdb's processing, not the study's, gives the V and J calls here. The sample includes 20,000 to 25,000 distinct CDR3 sequences, with 65% to 70% observed a single time. Less than 4% of the sample comes from the top ten.

The chain couples TRBV7-2 to TRBJ1-1, and 8 bases in between align with TRBD1. The sequence was obtained from a human donor who had recovered from COVID-19. Input material: CD4+ T cells from blood, cultured in vitro. CDR3 reads: CASSLTTGAPNTEAFF. The DNA sequence is given as TGTGCCAGCAGCTTAACGACAGGGGCTCCGAACACTGAAGCTTTCTTT.